This TCR beta chain was captured in a study of T cell responses to AZD1222 COVID-19 vaccine. Trimming pared 1 base from V and 8 bases from J, leaving 11 bases between. This CDR3 has 13 amino acids. CDR1 and CDR2 (germline): SGHTA, FQGTGA. Samples with a second dose at about 4 or about 12 weeks were pooled together. Assay used: immunoSEQ multiplex PCR; TCRdb lists only in-frame clones, some missing. Here the sample spans some 80,000 clones, 90% being singletons. The rearrangement links TRBV7-3 to TRBJ1-1, with a tentative D call TRBD1 (5 bases). The sequence was collected from an adult who received the AZD1222 COVID-19 vaccine. Here the sequenced sample was peripheral blood, taken 28 days after the second AZD1222 dose. The CDR3 DNA sequence: TGTGCCAGCAGCTTAAAGGGGACGGGGGAAGCTTTCTTT. Translating it yields CASSLKGTGEAFF.